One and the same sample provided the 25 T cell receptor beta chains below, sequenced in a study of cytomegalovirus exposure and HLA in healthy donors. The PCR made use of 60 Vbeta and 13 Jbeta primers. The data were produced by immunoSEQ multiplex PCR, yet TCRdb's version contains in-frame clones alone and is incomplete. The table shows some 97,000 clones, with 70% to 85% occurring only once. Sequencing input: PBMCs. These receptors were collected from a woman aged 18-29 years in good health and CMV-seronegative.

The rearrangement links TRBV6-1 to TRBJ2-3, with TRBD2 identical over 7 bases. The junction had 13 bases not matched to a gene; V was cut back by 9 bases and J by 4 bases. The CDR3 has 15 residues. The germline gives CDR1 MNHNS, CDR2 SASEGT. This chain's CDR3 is CASADSAGVPDTQYF. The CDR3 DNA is TGTGCCAGTGCTGATTCGGCGGGAGTCCCAGATACGCAGTATTTT.

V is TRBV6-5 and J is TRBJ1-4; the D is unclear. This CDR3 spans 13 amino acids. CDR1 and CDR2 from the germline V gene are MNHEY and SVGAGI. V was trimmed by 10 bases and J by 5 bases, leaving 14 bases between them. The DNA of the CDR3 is TGTGCCACCGAAACCGGACTAAATGAAAAACTGTTTTTT. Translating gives CATETGLNEKLFF.

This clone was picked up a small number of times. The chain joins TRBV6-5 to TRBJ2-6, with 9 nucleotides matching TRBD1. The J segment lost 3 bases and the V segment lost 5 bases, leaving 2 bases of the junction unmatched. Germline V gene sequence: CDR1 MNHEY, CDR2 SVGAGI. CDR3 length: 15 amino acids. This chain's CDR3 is CASSPTGGGANVLTF. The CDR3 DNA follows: TGTGCCAGCAGTCCGACAGGGGGTGGGGCCAACGTCCTGACTTTC.

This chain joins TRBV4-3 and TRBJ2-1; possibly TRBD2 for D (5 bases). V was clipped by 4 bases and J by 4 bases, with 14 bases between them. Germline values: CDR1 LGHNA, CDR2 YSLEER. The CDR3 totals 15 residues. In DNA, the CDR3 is TGCGCCAGCAGCCGTAGCGATGGCTATTACAATGAGCAGTTCTTC. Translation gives CASSRSDGYYNEQFF.

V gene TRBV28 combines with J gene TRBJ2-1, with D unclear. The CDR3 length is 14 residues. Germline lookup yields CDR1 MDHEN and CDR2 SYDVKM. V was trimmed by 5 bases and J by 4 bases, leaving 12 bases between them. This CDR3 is CASSLRPLYNEQFF. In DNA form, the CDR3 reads TGTGCCAGCAGTCTGCGGCCACTATACAATGAGCAGTTCTTC. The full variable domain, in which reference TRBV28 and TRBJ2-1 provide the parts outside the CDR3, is DVKVTQSSRYLVKRTGEKVFLECVQDMDHENMFWYRQDPGLGLRLIYFSYDVKMKEKGDIPEGYSVSREKKERFSLILESASTNQTSMYLCASSLRPLYNEQFFGPGTRLTVL.

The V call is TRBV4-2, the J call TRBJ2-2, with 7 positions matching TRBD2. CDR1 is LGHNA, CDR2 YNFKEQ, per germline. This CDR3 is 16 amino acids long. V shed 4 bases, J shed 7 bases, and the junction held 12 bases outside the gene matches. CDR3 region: CASSPSAGVTVGELFF. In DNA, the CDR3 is TGTGCCAGCAGCCCCTCCGCGGGGGTTACGGTCGGGGAGCTGTTTTTT.

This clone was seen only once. DNA of the CDR3: TGTGCCAGCAGTTACTCCCGACTAGCCGACGAGCAGTACTTC. Encoded protein: CASSYSRLADEQYF. The rearrangement links TRBV6-5 to TRBJ2-7; 7 bases fit TRBD2. The CDR3 has 14 amino acids. Trimming at V came to 0 bases and at J to 5 bases, leaving 4 bases not matched to a gene. Germline V CDR1 and CDR2: MNHEY, SVGAGI.

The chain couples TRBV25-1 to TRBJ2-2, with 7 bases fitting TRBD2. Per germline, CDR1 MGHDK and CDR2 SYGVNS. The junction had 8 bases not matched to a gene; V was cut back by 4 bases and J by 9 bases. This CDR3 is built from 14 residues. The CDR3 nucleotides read TGTGCCAGCAGTGGACTAGCTCAGGACTGGGAGCTGTTTTTT. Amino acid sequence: CASSGLAQDWELFF.

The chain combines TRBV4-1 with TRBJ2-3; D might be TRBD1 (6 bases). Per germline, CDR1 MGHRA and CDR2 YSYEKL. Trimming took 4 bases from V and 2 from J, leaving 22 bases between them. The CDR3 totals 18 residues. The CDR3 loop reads CASSLLRVTGLPTDTQYF. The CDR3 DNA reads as TGCGCCAGCAGCCTACTCAGGGTCACAGGGCTCCCCACAGATACGCAGTATTTT.

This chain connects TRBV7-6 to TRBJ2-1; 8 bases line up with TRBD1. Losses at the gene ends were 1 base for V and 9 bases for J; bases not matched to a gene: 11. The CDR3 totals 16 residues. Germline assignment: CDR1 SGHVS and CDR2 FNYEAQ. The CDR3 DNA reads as TGTGCCAGCAGCTTAGGCACAGGGGGGAATTTGGTTGAGCAGTTCTTC. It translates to CASSLGTGGNLVEQFF.

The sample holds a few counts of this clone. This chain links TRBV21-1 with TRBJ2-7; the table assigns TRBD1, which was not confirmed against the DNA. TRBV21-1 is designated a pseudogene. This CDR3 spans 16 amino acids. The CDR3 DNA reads TGTGCCAGCAGCAAAGACTACAGGGGAAGGGGCTACGAGCAGTACTTC. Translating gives CASSKDYRGRGYEQYF.

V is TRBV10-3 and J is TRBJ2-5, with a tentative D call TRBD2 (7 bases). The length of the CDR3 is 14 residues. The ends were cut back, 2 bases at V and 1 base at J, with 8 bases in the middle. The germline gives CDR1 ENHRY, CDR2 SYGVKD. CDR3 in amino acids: CAISEGGAQETQYF. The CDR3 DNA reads TGTGCCATCAGTGAGGGGGGGGCCCAAGAGACCCAGTACTTC.

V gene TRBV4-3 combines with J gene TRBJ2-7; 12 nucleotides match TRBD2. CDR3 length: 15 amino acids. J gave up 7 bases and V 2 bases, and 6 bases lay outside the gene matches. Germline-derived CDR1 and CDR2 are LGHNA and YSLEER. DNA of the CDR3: TGCGCCAGCAGCCAACTGCTAGCGGGAGGGCGTGAGCAGTACTTC. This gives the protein CASSQLLAGGREQYF.

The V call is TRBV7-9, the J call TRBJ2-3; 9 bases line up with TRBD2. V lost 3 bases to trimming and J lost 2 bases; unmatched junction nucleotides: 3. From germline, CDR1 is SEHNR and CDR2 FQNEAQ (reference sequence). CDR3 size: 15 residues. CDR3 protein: CASSFTSGLTDTQYF. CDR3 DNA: TGTGCCAGCAGCTTTACTAGCGGGCTCACAGATACGCAGTATTTT.

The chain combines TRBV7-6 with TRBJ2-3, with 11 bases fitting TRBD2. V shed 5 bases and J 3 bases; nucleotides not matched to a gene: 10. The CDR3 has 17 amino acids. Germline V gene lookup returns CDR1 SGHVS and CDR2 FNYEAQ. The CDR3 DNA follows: TGTGCCAGCAGCCCACGGGCTAGCGGGGGGCTGACAGATACGCAGTATTTT. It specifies CASSPRASGGLTDTQYF. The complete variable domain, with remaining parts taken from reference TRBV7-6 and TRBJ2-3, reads GAGVSQSPRYKVTKRGQDVALRCDPISGHVSLYWYRQALGQGPEFLTYFNYEAQQDKSGLPNDRFSAERPEGSISTLTIQRTEQRDSAMYRCASSPRASGGLTDTQYFGPGTRLTVL.

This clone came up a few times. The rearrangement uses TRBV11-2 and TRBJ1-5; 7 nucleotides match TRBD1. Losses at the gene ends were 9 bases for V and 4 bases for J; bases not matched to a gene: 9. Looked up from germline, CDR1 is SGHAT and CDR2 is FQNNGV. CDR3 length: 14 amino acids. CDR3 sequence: CAREGGLGNQPQHF. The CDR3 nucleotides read TGTGCCAGGGAAGGGGGCCTGGGGAATCAGCCCCAGCATTTT. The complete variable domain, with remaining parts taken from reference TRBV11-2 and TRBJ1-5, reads EAGVAQSPRYKIIEKRQSVAFWCNPISGHATLYWYQQILGQGPKLLIQFQNNGVVDDSQLPKDRFSAERLKGVDSTLKIQPAKLEDSAVYLCAREGGLGNQPQHFGDGTRLSIL.

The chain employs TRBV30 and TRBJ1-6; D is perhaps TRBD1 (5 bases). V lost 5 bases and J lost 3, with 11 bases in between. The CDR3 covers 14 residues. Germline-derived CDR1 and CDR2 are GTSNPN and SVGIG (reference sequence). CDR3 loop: CAWAAGLYNSPLHF. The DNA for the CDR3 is TGTGCCTGGGCTGCGGGACTCTATAATTCACCCCTCCACTTT.

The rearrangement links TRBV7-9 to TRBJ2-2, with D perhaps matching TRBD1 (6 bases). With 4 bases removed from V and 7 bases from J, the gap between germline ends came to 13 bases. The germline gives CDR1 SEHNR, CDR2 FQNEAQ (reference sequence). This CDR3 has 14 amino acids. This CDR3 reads CASSSHRVSGELFF. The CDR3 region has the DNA TGTGCCAGCAGCTCACACAGGGTTAGCGGGGAGCTGTTTTTT. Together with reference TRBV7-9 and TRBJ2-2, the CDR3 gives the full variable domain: DTGVSQNPRHKITKRGQNVTFRCDPISEHNRLYWYRQTLGQGPEFLTYFQNEAQLEKSRLLSDRFSAERPKGSFSTLEIQRTEQGDSAMYLCASSSHRVSGELFFGEGSRLTVL.

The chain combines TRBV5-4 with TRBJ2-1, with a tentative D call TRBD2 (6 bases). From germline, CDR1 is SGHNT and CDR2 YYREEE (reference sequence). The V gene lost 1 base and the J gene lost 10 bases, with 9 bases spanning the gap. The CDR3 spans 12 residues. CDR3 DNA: TGTGCCAGCAGCTTGATGGCGGGGGAGCAGTTCTTC. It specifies CASSLMAGEQFF.

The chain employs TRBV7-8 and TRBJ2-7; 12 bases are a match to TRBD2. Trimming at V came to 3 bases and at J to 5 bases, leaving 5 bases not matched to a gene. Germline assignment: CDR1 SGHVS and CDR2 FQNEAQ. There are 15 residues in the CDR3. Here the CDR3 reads CASSLTSGSHNEQYF. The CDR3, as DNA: TGTGCCAGCAGCTTGACTAGCGGGAGTCACAACGAGCAGTACTTC. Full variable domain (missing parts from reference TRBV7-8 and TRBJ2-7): GAGVSQSPRYKVAKRGQDVALRCDPISGHVSLFWYQQALGQGPEFLTYFQNEAQLDKSGLPSDRFFAERPEGSVSTLKIQRTQQEDSAVYLCASSLTSGSHNEQYFGPGTRLTVT.

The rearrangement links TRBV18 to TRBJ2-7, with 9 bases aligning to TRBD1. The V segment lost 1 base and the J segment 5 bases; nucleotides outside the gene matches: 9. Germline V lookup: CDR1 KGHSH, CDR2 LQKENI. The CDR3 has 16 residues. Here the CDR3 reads CASSPLYTGTGNEQYF. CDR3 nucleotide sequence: TGTGCCAGCTCACCACTATATACCGGGACAGGGAACGAGCAGTACTTC.

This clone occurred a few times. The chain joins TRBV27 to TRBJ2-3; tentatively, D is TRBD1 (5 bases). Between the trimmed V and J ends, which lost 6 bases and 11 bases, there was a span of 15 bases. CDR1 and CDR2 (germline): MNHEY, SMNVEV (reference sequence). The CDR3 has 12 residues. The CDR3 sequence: CASSNPPDKQYF. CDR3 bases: TGTGCCAGCAGCAACCCCCCGGACAAGCAGTATTTT.

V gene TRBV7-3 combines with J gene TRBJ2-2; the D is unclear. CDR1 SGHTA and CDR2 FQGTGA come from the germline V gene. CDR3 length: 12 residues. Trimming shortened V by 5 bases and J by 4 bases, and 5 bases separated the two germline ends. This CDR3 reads CASSLFTGELFF. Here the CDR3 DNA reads TGTGCCAGCAGCCTATTCACCGGGGAGCTGTTTTTT.

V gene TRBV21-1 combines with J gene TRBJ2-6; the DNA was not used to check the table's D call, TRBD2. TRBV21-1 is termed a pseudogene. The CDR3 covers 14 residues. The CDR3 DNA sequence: TGTGCCAGCAGCGATAGATCTGGGGCCAACGTCCTGACTTTC. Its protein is CASSDRSGANVLTF.

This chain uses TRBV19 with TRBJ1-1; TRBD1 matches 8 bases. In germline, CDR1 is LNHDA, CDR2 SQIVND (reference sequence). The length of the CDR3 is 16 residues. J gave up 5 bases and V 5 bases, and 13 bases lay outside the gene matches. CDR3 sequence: CASSPPPTGGVTEAFF. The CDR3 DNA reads TGTGCCAGTAGTCCACCCCCCACAGGGGGAGTAACTGAAGCTTTCTTT.